The rows below give T cell receptor beta chains drawn from one sample of a study of CXCR3-negative and CXCR3-positive naive CD8 T cells. TCRdb processed the 5' RACE reads again and assigns one entry to each CDR3 protein, with no DNA. Its table lists some 50,000 distinct CDR3 sequences. Sequenced input: naive CXCR3- CD8+ T cells from blood. The source of these receptors is a human donor in good health. Some clones in this sample may be carry-over from other donors' samples. Each CDR3 is given with its conserved first and last residue. Rows may omit the clone size; those that give it use once, few, many or a size class.

CASSDSSDREGTGELFF | TRBJ2-2 | TRBV6-4 | NA
CSRAFLARGANVLTF | TRBJ2-6 | TRBV20-1 | NA
CSARDVSAGRVEAFF | TRBJ1-1 | TRBV20-1 | NA
CSVVVNAETQYF | TRBJ2-5 | TRBV29-1 | NA
CASSLAGGNYYEQYF | TRBJ2-7 | TRBV5-1 | medium-sized
CASSLPGQSGANVLTF | TRBJ2-6 | TRBV28 | NA
CSVQKGVSILEEQYF | TRBJ2-7 | TRBV29-1 | NA
CASRGYPKDEQYF | TRBJ2-7 | TRBV2 | NA
CASSFFGNQETQYF | TRBJ2-5 | TRBV5-1 | NA
CASRHSGSRDEQYF | TRBJ2-7 | TRBV27 | NA
CASSVGVGVAYEKLFF | TRBJ1-4 | TRBV28 | NA
CASSWGLGTDTQYF | TRBJ2-3 | TRBV28 | NA
CASSDLHTSYGYTF | TRBJ1-2 | TRBV14 | NA
CSVEERRGYNEQFF | TRBJ2-1 | TRBV29-1 | NA
CSAKVRDGQETQYF | TRBJ2-5 | TRBV20-1 | NA
CASSIGGGPNYGYTF | TRBJ1-2 | TRBV2 | NA
CSVPAAGDYYEQYF | TRBJ2-7 | TRBV29-1 | NA
CASSLARASGGRYSYEQYF | TRBJ2-7 | TRBV7-9 | NA
CASSRTYTQYF | TRBJ2-3 | TRBV28 | NA
CASSRIPYNEQFF | TRBJ2-1 | TRBV28 | NA
CSVLDLGGPVF | TRBJ2-5 | TRBV29-1 | NA
CASSFPGEIDEQYF | TRBJ2-7 | TRBV5-1 | NA
CASQGQGGWNEQFF | TRBJ2-1 | TRBV14 | NA
CASSQVGVLSGANVLTF | TRBJ2-6 | TRBV4-1 | NA
CASAPGLLYEQYF | TRBJ2-7 | TRBV27 | NA
CASKSGSAYEQYF | TRBJ2-7 | TRBV19 | NA
CASSYSRETQYF | TRBJ2-5 | TRBV6-2/TRBV6-3 | medium-sized
CASRSGTITGELFF | TRBJ2-2 | TRBV6-2/TRBV6-3 | NA
CASRPTSGVAKNIQYF | TRBJ2-4 | TRBV12-3/TRBV12-4 | NA
CASSVDPRTGGANTEAFF | TRBJ1-1 | TRBV9 | NA
CASSVGGRHNEQFF | TRBJ2-1 | TRBV2 | NA
CASSPGLAKIEQFF | TRBJ2-1 | TRBV7-2 | NA
CASRGGGQLGETQYF | TRBJ2-5 | TRBV28 | NA
CASSQNRDEQYF | TRBJ2-7 | TRBV4-1 | NA
CASSPGQGTYEQYF | TRBJ2-7 | TRBV12-3/TRBV12-4 | NA
CASSQVTGFEQYF | TRBJ2-7 | TRBV4-3 | NA
CASSLVGGRAQETQYF | TRBJ2-5 | TRBV7-2 | NA
CASSQGQEILTF | TRBJ1-2 | TRBV3-2 | NA
CASSDTSAPFGDTQYF | TRBJ2-3 | TRBV19 | NA
CASRSGWGRTQQEQFF | TRBJ2-1 | TRBV7-2 | NA
CASSQMPGGSGYEQYF | TRBJ2-7 | TRBV4-1 | NA
CASSQEGLLNEQFF | TRBJ2-1 | TRBV4-1 | NA
CASMGAPGEQYF | TRBJ2-7 | TRBV12-3/TRBV12-4 | NA
CASRAGDQETQYF | TRBJ2-5 | TRBV7-6 | NA
CASSLDQGAYEQYF | TRBJ2-7 | TRBV28 | NA
CASSTWTGPTAYEQYF | TRBJ2-7 | TRBV6-2/TRBV6-3 | NA
CASSATQGARDNEQFF | TRBJ2-1 | TRBV28 | NA
CASSDGVTNTEAFF | TRBJ1-1 | TRBV10-1 | NA
CASSRTTSGLTDTQYF | TRBJ2-3 | TRBV28 | NA
CASSEPIIPGLTQNEQFF | TRBJ2-1 | TRBV10-2 | NA
CASSPLGGTSTEAFF | TRBJ1-1 | TRBV7-8 | NA
CASTLVASGGAGETQYF | TRBJ2-5 | TRBV28 | NA
CASSLYPGGGNQPQHF | TRBJ1-5 | TRBV7-8 | NA